Listed here is a single TCR beta chain. Its antigen remains unidentified. The PCR contained 60 Vbeta and 13 Jbeta primers. Profiled with immunoSEQ multiplex PCR; TCRdb holds only in-frame clones, not every one. The sample records about 260,000 clones, 65% to 85% being singletons. The CDR3 has 14 amino acids. Germline V lookup: CDR1 KGHSH, CDR2 LQKENI. Trimming took 4 bases from V and 7 from J; bases not matched to a gene: 7. This entry belongs to a study of cytomegalovirus exposure and HLA in healthy donors. Study-wide findings and caveats: There were some V segments, including TRBV6-2 and TRBV6-3, excluded as indistinguishable. Most TCR sequences showed up rarely, but some public TCRs showed up in many donors. What TCR beta sequences reportedly achieved was accurate prediction of HLA-A and HLA-B alleles in most subjects. Using the classifier, cytomegalovirus status was reportedly diagnosed with high specificity and sensitivity.

The sample was PBMCs. The chain recombines TRBV18 with TRBJ1-2; 9 positions agree with TRBD1. The receptor's source is a female donor in good health and CMV-seronegative. The CDR3 protein is CASSLSGTGSGYTF. CDR3 DNA: TGTGCCAGCTCACTTTCGGGGACAGGGAGTGGCTACACCTTC.